These T cell receptor beta chains were read from a single sample in a study of PD-L1 blockade in urothelial cancer. Clones were read by immunoSEQ multiplex PCR, and TCRdb kept only the in-frame ones, dropping some. Of 20,000 to 25,000 clones in the sample, nearly 90% were seen once. The starting material was PBMCs, obtained around atezolizumab (anti-PD-L1) treatment. The receptor set was obtained from an older woman with urothelial cancer. Each CDR3 is given with its conserved first and last residue. D genes are given only for firm matches. A row's size may be missing; if present it is once, few, many or a size class.

v_call	clone_size	d_call	j_call	cdr3_nt	cdr3_aa
TRBV7-9	once	NA	TRBJ2-2	TGTGCCAGCAGCTTAGTAGGGACTGTGAACACCGGGGAGCTGTTTTTT	CASSLVGTVNTGELFF
TRBV5-1	NA	NA	TRBJ2-3	TGCGCCCCGAAGGGGTCTCCTAGCACAGATACGCAGTATTTT	CAPKGSPSTDTQYF
TRBV5-4	NA	TRBD1	TRBJ2-7	TGTGCCAGCACCGGACAGGGCGACGAGCAGTACTTC	CASTGQGDEQYF
TRBV6-1	NA	NA	TRBJ2-2	TGTGCCAGCAGTGAAGGTTCCGGGTTTGCCGGGGAGCTGTTTTTT	CASSEGSGFAGELFF
TRBV29-1	NA	NA	TRBJ2-1	TGCAGCGTGGAGGGGAGGACGCATTACAATGAGCAGTTCTTC	CSVEGRTHYNEQFF
TRBV11-2	NA	NA	TRBJ2-1	TGTGCCAGCAGCTTCAACAGCGGAACTTACAATGAGCAGTTCTTC	CASSFNSGTYNEQFF
TRBV7-9	few	NA	TRBJ1-1	TGTGCCAGCAGGTGGGACTTTAGTGAGACTGAAGCTTTCTTT	CASRWDFSETEAFF
TRBV5-6	NA	NA	TRBJ1-6	TGTGCCAGCAGCTTGGTGGGCAGGGTTTCTTCACCCCTCCACTTT	CASSLVGRVSSPLHF
TRBV5-6	few	TRBD1	TRBJ1-3	TGTGCCAGCAGCTTGGATAGGGGGCAGACTGGAAACACCATATATTTT	CASSLDRGQTGNTIYF
TRBV5-1	NA	TRBD2	TRBJ2-7	TGCGCCAGCAGCTTCGCGGGGGGCGGTTACGAGCAGTACTTC	CASSFAGGGYEQYF
TRBV19	NA	NA	TRBJ1-1	TGTGCCAGTAGTAGACAGTACACTGAAGCTTTCTTT	CASSRQYTEAFF
TRBV7-2	NA	TRBD2	TRBJ2-7	TGTGCCAGCAGCTGGCTAGCGGGAGGGGTCTACGAGCAGTACTTC	CASSWLAGGVYEQYF
TRBV7-9	NA	TRBD1	TRBJ1-1	TGTGCCAGCAGCGGCCGGACAGGGGTGGCCTGGGGAACTGAAGCTTTCTTT	CASSGRTGVAWGTEAFF
TRBV7-3	NA	NA	TRBJ1-1	TGTGCCAGCAGCTTAACCGGTTCAGGGGACAAAGCTTTCTTT	CASSLTGSGDKAFF
TRBV21-1	NA	NA	TRBJ2-5	TGTGCCAGCAGCAAAGGTTCTAGCGGGAGAGAGACCCAGTACTTC	CASSKGSSGRETQYF